A single sample gave rise to the 13 T cell receptor beta chains below, sequenced in a study of T cells in Graves' hyperthyroidism and ophthalmopathy. The CDR3 regions of TCR beta were amplified from RNA transcripts. Carried out on the TCR CDR3, a first-round RT-PCR used the HTBI primer set. TCRdb ran MiXCR on the multiplex PCR reads and lists one entry per CDR3 protein. The sample has hundreds of thousands of distinct CDR3 sequences, approximately 16% seen once. The source material was blood. The origin of the receptors is a woman aged 55 to 70 with Graves' ophthalmopathy.

The chain recombines TRBV30 with TRBJ1-5; 7 positions agree with TRBD1. This CDR3 region has 13 residues. V shed 4 bases, J shed 7 bases, and the junction held 7 bases outside the gene matches. Germline V gene sequence: CDR1 GTSNPN, CDR2 SVGIG (reference sequence). The CDR3 DNA follows: TGTGCCTGGACAGGGGGAATTCAGCAGCCCCAGCATTTT. It specifies CAWTGGIQQPQHF.

This clonotype was picked up a small number of times. The chain has TRBV7-2 and TRBJ2-7; 9 nucleotides match TRBD1. Germline CDR1 and CDR2: SGHTA and FQGNSA. This CDR3 is 13 amino acids long. Trimming removed 4 bases from V and 7 bases from J; junction bases left unmatched: 5. The CDR3 DNA follows: TGTGCCAGCAGCTGGACAGGGGATAGAGAGCAGTACTTC. It is translated as CASSWTGDREQYF.

The chain is built from TRBV5-4 and TRBJ2-1; 8 bases match TRBD1. The CDR3 runs to 14 residues. J was trimmed by 9 bases and V by 0 bases; bases with no gene match: 5. The germline V gene has CDR1 SGHNT and CDR2 YYREEE (reference sequence). This CDR3 reads CASSLVAGGVEQFF. CDR3 sequence (DNA): TGTGCCAGCAGCTTGGTGGCAGGGGGCGTTGAGCAGTTCTTC.

This clonotype was observed a few times. The chain combines TRBV6-1 with TRBJ1-6; tentative D call: TRBD1 (5 bases). Germline values: CDR1 MNHNS, CDR2 SASEGT. The CDR3 runs 13 residues. V was shortened by 5 bases and J by 11 bases, with 13 bases between the two germline ends. The CDR3 DNA reads TGTGCCAGCAGTCAGGGTAGAGGTGCACCCCTCCACTTT. It translates to CASSQGRGAPLHF.

Only a few counts were recorded for this clonotype. The chain employs TRBV10-3 and TRBJ2-7; perhaps TRBD2 as D (5 bases). CDR1 and CDR2 (germline): ENHRY, SYGVKD. This CDR3 has 15 residues. V lost 0 bases and J 3 bases, leaving 12 bases between the germline ends. This CDR3 reads CAISESASRHYEQYF. The CDR3 nucleotides are TGTGCCATCAGTGAGTCGGCTAGCAGACACTACGAGCAGTACTTC.

In its sample, this clonotype was seen a few times. CDR3 in amino acids: CASSPGGFGDTGELFF. In DNA form, the CDR3 reads TGTGCCAGCAGCCCCGGGGGGTTCGGGGACACCGGGGAGCTGTTTTTT. The chain uses TRBV7-9 and TRBJ2-2; 7 bases match TRBD2. Germline V gives CDR1 SEHNR, CDR2 FQNEAQ (reference sequence). CDR3 length: 16 residues. The V segment lost 5 bases and the J segment 3 bases; nucleotides outside the gene matches: 9.

In this sample, this clonotype turned up a few times. The V and J genes are TRBV20-1 and TRBJ1-1, with 12 bases that match TRBD1. With 1 base clipped from V and 0 bases from J, the junction kept 9 bases outside the gene matches. Germline V lookup: CDR1 DFQATT, CDR2 SNEGSKA (reference sequence). This CDR3 spans 18 amino acids. The CDR3 protein is CSARGRDRGLRVNTEAFF. The DNA for the CDR3 is TGCAGTGCTAGAGGCCGGGACAGGGGGCTTCGGGTGAACACTGAAGCTTTCTTT.

Ten or more counts support this clonotype. The chain combines TRBV3-1 with TRBJ2-7; D unclear. Trimming shortened V by 4 bases and J by 3 bases, and 7 bases separated the two germline ends. This CDR3 is 12 amino acids long. CDR1 is LGHDT and CDR2 is YNNKEL in the germline V gene (reference sequence). DNA for the CDR3: TGTGCCAGCAGCCGTGTAGGCTACGAGCAGTACTTC. Translating it yields CASSRVGYEQYF.

The table lists this clonotype with many counts. V gene TRBV5-1 combines with J gene TRBJ2-7; possible D gene TRBD2, 7 bases. The germline CDR1 and CDR2 sequences are SGHRS and YFSETQ. This CDR3 contains 15 residues. V gave up 3 bases and J gave up 5 bases, with 18 bases separating them. The CDR3: CASSYGHGGLDEQYF. The DNA of the CDR3 is TGCGCCAGCAGCTATGGACACGGGGGGCTGGACGAGCAGTACTTC.

This clonotype has ten or more counts. The chain employs TRBV5-1 and TRBJ1-1; no firm D call. Germline assignment: CDR1 SGHRS and CDR2 YFSETQ. This CDR3 has 13 amino acids. With 0 bases removed from V and 6 bases from J, the gap between germline ends came to 9 bases. This chain's CDR3 is CASSLDHGAEAFF. CDR3 nucleotides: TGCGCCAGCAGCTTGGATCATGGGGCTGAAGCTTTCTTT.

This clonotype was observed many times. This chain links TRBV10-2 with TRBJ1-5, with a weak D call TRBD1 (5 bases). V lost 4 bases and J lost 6, with 13 bases in between. The germline V gene has CDR1 WSHSY and CDR2 SAAADI. This CDR3 region has 14 residues. CDR3 sequence reads: CASSVRGGSQPQHF. CDR3 sequence (DNA): TGCGCCAGCAGTGTGCGCGGGGGGTCTCAGCCCCAGCATTTT.

At least ten counts were recorded for this clonotype. This sequence joins TRBV3-1 and TRBJ2-7; the D gene is possibly TRBD1 (5 bases). V lost 1 base and J lost 6, with 10 bases in between. The germline V gene encodes CDR1 LGHDT and CDR2 YNNKEL (reference sequence). This CDR3 spans 13 amino acids. CDR3 nucleotide sequence: TGTGCCAGCAGCCAAGCGCGACAGACCGAGCAGTACTTC. It translates to CASSQARQTEQYF.

The V gene is TRBV3-1, the J gene TRBJ2-7; tentative D call: TRBD1 (6 bases). Deletions cut 3 bases from V and 1 base from J, with 10 bases between. Germline lookup yields CDR1 LGHDT and CDR2 YNNKEL (reference sequence). The CDR3 is made up of 14 amino acids. DNA for the CDR3: TGTGCCAGCAGCCAGTCGACAGGTTCCTACGAGCAGTACTTC. As protein: CASSQSTGSYEQYF.